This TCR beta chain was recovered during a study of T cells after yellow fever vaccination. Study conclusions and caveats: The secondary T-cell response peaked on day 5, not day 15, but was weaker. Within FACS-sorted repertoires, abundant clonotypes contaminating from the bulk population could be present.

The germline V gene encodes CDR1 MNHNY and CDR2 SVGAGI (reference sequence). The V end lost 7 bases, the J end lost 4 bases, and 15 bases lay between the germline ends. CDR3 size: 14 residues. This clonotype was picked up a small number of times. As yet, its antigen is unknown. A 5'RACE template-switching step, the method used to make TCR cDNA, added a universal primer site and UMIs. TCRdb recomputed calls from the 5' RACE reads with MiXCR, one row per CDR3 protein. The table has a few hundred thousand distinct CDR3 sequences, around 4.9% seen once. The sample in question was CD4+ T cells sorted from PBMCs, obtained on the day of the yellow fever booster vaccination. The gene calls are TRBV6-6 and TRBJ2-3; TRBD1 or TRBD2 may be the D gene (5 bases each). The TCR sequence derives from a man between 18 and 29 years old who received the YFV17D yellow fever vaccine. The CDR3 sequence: CASTDHPGPDTQYF. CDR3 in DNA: TGTGCCAGCACAGACCACCCGGGGCCAGATACGCAGTATTTT.